This is a list of T cell receptor beta chains from one sample in a study of blood T cell repertoires in COVID-19. TCRdb's copy holds only in-frame clones and misses some; the assay was immunoSEQ multiplex PCR. The sample has roughly 140,000 clones, roughly 90% seen once. The sample was PBMCs or T cells enriched from blood (not recorded which). Every receptor here comes from a woman in her 30s with acute COVID-19. CDR3s include the opening cysteine and the closing phenylalanine or tryptophan. The D gene is left open where the match is weak. The listing skips clone size in some rows; elsewhere it reads once, few, many or a size class.

abundance,v_gene,j_gene,d_gene,CDR3nt,CDR3aa
-,TRBV6-2/TRBV6-3,TRBJ2-7,TRBD1,TGTGCCAGCAGTCCCGGGACAGGGTCCGAGCAGTACTTC,CASSPGTGSEQYF
-,TRBV19,TRBJ1-4,-,TGTGCCAGTAGTAGGACGCCCCGGGACACCCAGAGCCCTAATGAAAAACTGTTTTTT,CASSRTPRDTQSPNEKLFF
-,TRBV11-2,TRBJ2-7,TRBD2,TGTGCCAGCAGCTTAGCCGGGACTAGTTTATCCTCCTACGAGCAGTACTTC,CASSLAGTSLSSYEQYF
-,TRBV28,TRBJ1-3,-,TGTGCCAGCACGGGGGGCGAAGGACTCACCATATATTTT,CASTGGEGLTIYF
-,TRBV7-2,TRBJ2-2,-,TGTGCCAGCAGCCCAGGGATAGGTTTCACCGGGGAGCTGTTTTTT,CASSPGIGFTGELFF
-,TRBV11-1,TRBJ2-3,-,TGTGCCAGCAGCTTCAGGTCAGGCCCCGATACGCAGTATTTT,CASSFRSGPDTQYF
-,TRBV27,TRBJ1-6,TRBD1,TGTGCCAGCGGATGGACAGGCGAAAATTCACCCCTCCACTTT,CASGWTGENSPLHF
-,TRBV30,TRBJ1-5,TRBD1,TGTGCCTGGAGTATGCCTCGGACAGGGAATCAGCCCCAGCATTTT,CAWSMPRTGNQPQHF
-,TRBV29-1,TRBJ2-1,-,TGCAGCGTTGAAGATAACGGATTGACTAGCTACAATGAGCAGTTCTTC,CSVEDNGLTSYNEQFF
-,TRBV7-9,TRBJ1-1,TRBD1,TGTGCCAGCAGACCCGGGACAGCGAACACTGAAGCTTTCTTT,CASRPGTANTEAFF
-,TRBV2,TRBJ2-3,TRBD2,TGTGCCAGCAGTGTGGGCGGGAGGATCACAGATACGCAGTATTTT,CASSVGGRITDTQYF
-,TRBV18,TRBJ2-7,-,TGTGCCAGCTCACCACTCGCTGGGCTCGAGCAGTACTTC,CASSPLAGLEQYF
-,TRBV19,TRBJ1-2,TRBD1,TGTGCCAGTATTTCCGGACAGGGATACTATGGCTACACCTTC,CASISGQGYYGYTF
-,TRBV11-2,TRBJ2-7,-,TGTGCCAGCAGCTTAGATGGGGAAGACAGAGGCCCCTACGAGCAGTACTTC,CASSLDGEDRGPYEQYF
-,TRBV5-6,TRBJ2-7,-,TGTGCCAGCAGCTTGGTTACGAGGGAGCAGTACTTC,CASSLVTREQYF
-,TRBV9,TRBJ2-1,TRBD2,TGTGCCAGCAGCGTAGGATCGCTAGCGGGAAACTATGAGCAGTTCTTC,CASSVGSLAGNYEQFF
-,TRBV2,TRBJ2-7,TRBD2,TGTGCCAGCGCCTCCACTAGCGGGAGAAACGAGCAGTACTTC,CASASTSGRNEQYF
few,TRBV19,TRBJ2-7,TRBD1,TGTGCCTCCCAAACGGGACAGGGCTACGAGCAGTACTTC,CASQTGQGYEQYF
-,TRBV30,TRBJ2-3,TRBD2,TGTGCCTGGGGGCGGGGACTACGGCGCACAGATACGCAGTATTTT,CAWGRGLRRTDTQYF
-,TRBV3-1/TRBV3-2,TRBJ2-3,-,TGTGCCAGCAGCCAAGTTGGCGGATCGCGCGATACGCAGTATTTT,CASSQVGGSRDTQYF
-,TRBV19,TRBJ1-4,TRBD1,TGTGCCAGTAGAACAGGGGATTCGAATGAAAAACTGTTTTTT,CASRTGDSNEKLFF
-,TRBV28,TRBJ1-4,TRBD1,TGTGCCAGCACCCGAGGGGACAGGGTCAGCGAAAAACTGTTTTTT,CASTRGDRVSEKLFF
-,TRBV9,TRBJ2-5,-,TGTGCCAGCTCCAGGGGTGAACTGGAGACCCAGTACTTC,CASSRGELETQYF
-,TRBV5-5,TRBJ1-6,TRBD1,TGTGCCAGCAGCACTGGGACAGGGTACCCGAATTCACCCCTCCACTTT,CASSTGTGYPNSPLHF
-,TRBV5-5,TRBJ2-5,TRBD2,TGTGCCAGCAGCTCCCCGGCGAGCGGGAGTTTGGAGACCCAGTACTTC,CASSSPASGSLETQYF
-,TRBV7-3,TRBJ2-1,TRBD2,TGTGCCAGCAGCTCGACCGGGACTAGCGGGGTCAATGAGCAGTTCTTC,CASSSTGTSGVNEQFF
-,TRBV7-2,TRBJ1-2,-,TGTGCCAGCAGCTTAGTTGGACAATCAGGCTACACCTTC,CASSLVGQSGYTF
-,TRBV7-9,TRBJ1-1,-,TGTGCCAGCAGCAACCCTCAGGGGATCTACACTGAAGCTTTCTTT,CASSNPQGIYTEAFF
many,TRBV6-5,TRBJ1-1,-,TGTGCCAGCAGTTACACCGACAGAATGAACACTGAAGCTTTCTTT,CASSYTDRMNTEAFF
-,TRBV29-1,TRBJ2-1,-,TGCAGCGTTGAAGATGCCGACTTTGGATACAATGAGCAGTTCTTC,CSVEDADFGYNEQFF
once,TRBV7-2,TRBJ1-5,-,TGTGCCAGCAGCAGATCTAGAAGCGATCAGCCCCAGCATTTT,CASSRSRSDQPQHF
once,TRBV11-2,TRBJ1-5,TRBD1,TGTGCCAGCAGCCCCGGGACAGGGCCTTATAGCAATCAGCCCCAGCATTTT,CASSPGTGPYSNQPQHF
-,TRBV27,TRBJ1-6,TRBD1,TGTGCCAGCAGTCCAGGACAGGGGAAGTCCTATAATTCACCCCTCCACTTT,CASSPGQGKSYNSPLHF
-,TRBV7-3,TRBJ2-3,TRBD1,TGTGCCAGCAGCCCAACGGGGCAGGGGGCCTTATCCTCCACAGATACGCAGTATTTT,CASSPTGQGALSSTDTQYF